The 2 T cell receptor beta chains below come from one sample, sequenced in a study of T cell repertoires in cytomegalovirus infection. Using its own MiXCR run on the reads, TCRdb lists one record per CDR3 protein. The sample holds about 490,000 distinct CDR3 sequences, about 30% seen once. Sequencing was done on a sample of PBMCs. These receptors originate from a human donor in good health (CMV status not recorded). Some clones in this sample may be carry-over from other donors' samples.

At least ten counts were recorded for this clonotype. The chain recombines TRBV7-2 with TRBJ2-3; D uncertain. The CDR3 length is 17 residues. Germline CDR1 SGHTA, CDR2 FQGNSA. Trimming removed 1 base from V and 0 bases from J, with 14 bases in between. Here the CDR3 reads CASSLGFRVGSTDTQYF. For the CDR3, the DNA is TGTGCCAGCAGCTTAGGCTTCCGGGTGGGAAGCACAGATACGCAGTATTTT.

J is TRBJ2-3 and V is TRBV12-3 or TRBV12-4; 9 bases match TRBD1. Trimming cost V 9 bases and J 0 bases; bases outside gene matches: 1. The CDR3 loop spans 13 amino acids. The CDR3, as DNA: TGTGCCAGGACAGGGGGGAGCACAGATACGCAGTATTTT. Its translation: CARTGGSTDTQYF.